Following are 9 T cell receptor beta chains from one sample sequenced in a study of blood T cell repertoires in COVID-19. The protocol was immunoSEQ multiplex PCR, while the TCRdb copy is restricted to in-frame clones and leaves out a portion. The table has around 300,000 clones, roughly 91% seen once. Specimen: PBMCs or T cells enriched from blood (not recorded which). The receptors were sampled from a woman in her fifties or sixties in a cohort exposed to, infected with or recovered from COVID-19 (not recorded which).

This clone was seen more than once but under ten times. The DNA for the CDR3 is TGTGCCAGCAGCGCTACTCTTCCCGGCACAGATACGCAGTATTTT. It encodes CASSATLPGTDTQYF. This rearrangement joins TRBV7-9 to TRBJ2-3, with D unclear. Per germline, CDR1 SEHNR and CDR2 FQNEAQ (reference sequence). This CDR3 has 15 residues. Between the trimmed V and J ends, which lost 5 bases and 1 base, there was a span of 13 bases.

The J gene is TRBJ2-3, the V gene TRBV7-6; D not resolved. The CDR3 runs to 14 residues. Germline lookup yields CDR1 SGHVS and CDR2 FNYEAQ. V was cut by 2 bases and J by 3 bases, with 9 bases left in between. In nucleotides, the CDR3 is TGTGCCAGCAGCTTAACGCCAGCGACAGATACGCAGTATTTT. The encoded protein is CASSLTPATDTQYF.

The CDR3 bases are TGTGCCAGCACCACCAGACGGGGTTCCACAGATACGCAGTATTTT. Protein sequence: CASTTRRGSTDTQYF. The chain joins TRBV11-2 to TRBJ2-3; possible D gene TRBD2, 5 bases. Trimming stripped 7 bases from V and 2 bases from J, with 16 bases between. This CDR3 is built from 15 residues. The germline V gene has CDR1 SGHAT and CDR2 FQNNGV.

The CDR3 DNA reads TGTGCCAGTAGTCTCCCCGGGGGGAACACCGGGGAGCTGTTTTTT. Its translation is CASSLPGGNTGELFF. This chain links TRBV19 with TRBJ2-2, with D possibly matching TRBD2 (6 bases). This CDR3 is 15 amino acids long. The V end was cut by 5 bases, the J end by 1 base, with 11 bases between. The germline V gene encodes CDR1 LNHDA and CDR2 SQIVND (reference sequence).

The chain couples TRBV11-2 to TRBJ2-7, with 12 bases identical to TRBD2. The germline V gene has CDR1 SGHAT and CDR2 FQNNGV. The ends lost 1 base at V and 0 bases at J; junction bases unmatched: 10. This CDR3 has 19 residues. CDR3 sequence: CASSLGRTSGTAGSYEQYF. The CDR3 DNA sequence: TGTGCCAGCAGCTTAGGCCGGACTAGCGGGACGGCGGGCTCCTACGAGCAGTACTTC. Full variable domain (outside the CDR3, taken from reference TRBV11-2 and TRBJ2-7): EAGVAQSPRYKIIEKRQSVAFWCNPISGHATLYWYQQILGQGPKLLIQFQNNGVVDDSQLPKDRFSAERLKGVDSTLKIQPAKLEDSAVYLCASSLGRTSGTAGSYEQYFGPGTRLTVT.

The V call is TRBV6-5, the J call TRBJ2-1; perhaps TRBD2 as D (5 bases). Trimming stripped 10 bases from V and 0 bases from J, with 13 bases between. Germline lookup yields CDR1 MNHEY and CDR2 SVGAGI. CDR3 length: 14 amino acids. The CDR3 DNA reads TGTGCCACGTCGAGCGGAGGCTCCTACAATGAGCAGTTCTTC. This sequence encodes CATSSGGSYNEQFF.

The J gene is TRBJ2-2, the V gene TRBV6-5; D unclear. The CDR3 has 13 residues. The germline gives CDR1 MNHEY, CDR2 SVGAGI. Trimming stripped 8 bases from V and 1 base from J, with 8 bases between. The CDR3: CASFRGNTGELFF. Written as DNA, the CDR3 is TGTGCCAGCTTCAGAGGGAACACCGGGGAGCTGTTTTTT.

The chain carries TRBV11-1 and TRBJ2-7; weak D call: TRBD2 (5 bases). Trimming took off 5 bases at V and 0 bases at J, with 11 bases between the two ends. The CDR3 covers 14 residues. The germline V gene encodes CDR1 SGHAT and CDR2 FQDESV (reference sequence). CDR3 sequence (DNA): TGTGCCAGCAGCGGGGTGGAGGACTCCTACGAGCAGTACTTC. Protein product: CASSGVEDSYEQYF.

This chain links TRBV24-1 with TRBJ2-2; TRBD1 matches at 10 bases. The CDR3 runs to 14 residues. J lost 2 bases, V lost 9 bases, and 2 bases had no gene match. CDR1 and CDR2 from the germline V gene are KGHDR and SFDVKD. CDR3 nucleotides: TGTGCCACCGGACAGGGGGTAAACACCGGGGAGCTGTTTTTT. Protein: CATGQGVNTGELFF.